A selection of T cell receptor beta chains follows, all from one sample in a study of identifying expanded T cells in peripheral blood. Clones were sequenced by immunoSEQ multiplex PCR, and TCRdb holds only the in-frame ones, with some missing. Found here are over 65,000 clones, about 90% of them singletons; the top ten hold around 7%. Input material: blood. The receptors derive from a person aged 18 to 75 in good health. CDR3s include the opening cysteine and the closing phenylalanine or tryptophan. Each record gives: clone size, V gene, D gene, J gene, CDR3 DNA, CDR3 protein. A D gene is named only where the DNA matches it firmly. For some rows the clone size is stated as once, few or many, or as a class when expanded; others skip it.

once	TRBV5-1	.	TRBJ2-2	TGCGCCAGCAGCTTGGTATTACAGGAGAACACCGGGGAGCTGTTTTTT	CASSLVLQENTGELFF
.	TRBV13	TRBD2	TRBJ2-7	TGTGCCAGCAGCCCCCGGGGTGTAGCGGGGCGGGAGCAGTACTTC	CASSPRGVAGREQYF
.	TRBV4-3	.	TRBJ2-1	TGCGTCAGCAGCCACGGTGATCGAACCTACAATGAGCAGTTCTTC	CVSSHGDRTYNEQFF
.	TRBV30	.	TRBJ2-7	TGTGCCTGCACTATCTGGGAACCAAACGAGCAGTACTTC	CACTIWEPNEQYF
.	TRBV2	.	TRBJ1-6	TGTGCCAGCAGTGAACCAGGAAATAATTCACCCCTCCACTTT	CASSEPGNNSPLHF
.	TRBV9	.	TRBJ1-4	TGTGCCAGCAGCGTAGATCGGGGGGGTGAAAAACTGTTTTTT	CASSVDRGGEKLFF
once	TRBV19	.	TRBJ1-1	TGTGCCAGTAGGACCAAGGGAGGGGTAGCGGCTTTCTTT	CASRTKGGVAAFF
few	TRBV19	.	TRBJ1-2	TGTGCTAGTACCCAGTGGGCCGGGACGCCACGGGCCGCCTACACCTTC	CASTQWAGTPRAAYTF
.	TRBV5-4	TRBD2	TRBJ2-3	TGTGCCAGCAGCTCCACTAGCGGGGCCACAGATACGCAGTATTTT	CASSSTSGATDTQYF
.	TRBV6-5	TRBD1	TRBJ2-7	TGTGCCAGCAGTTGGGACAGGGTTCGCTACGAGCAGTACTTC	CASSWDRVRYEQYF
.	TRBV30	TRBD2	TRBJ2-5	TGTGCCTGCCGACTAGCGGGGGCTCCCGAGACCCAGTACTTC	CACRLAGAPETQYF
.	TRBV30	.	TRBJ2-5	TGTGCCTGGAGCGGACAGTCGTCGGCGACCCAGTACTTC	CAWSGQSSATQYF
once	TRBV7-9	.	TRBJ2-6	TGTGCCAGCAGCTTAGTAAAGGGGCAGGCCAACGTCCTGACTTTC	CASSLVKGQANVLTF
.	TRBV5-4	.	TRBJ1-6	TGTGCCAGCAGCGTCGGGACATCAGCTTCACCCCTCCACTTT	CASSVGTSASPLHF
.	TRBV4-3	.	TRBJ2-7	TGCGCCAGCAGCCAGGACCTTCGGGACGAGCAGTACTTC	CASSQDLRDEQYF
few	TRBV6-5	.	TRBJ1-2	TGTGCCAGCACCTCGGAGGGAGACTCCCATGGCTACACCTTC	CASTSEGDSHGYTF
once	TRBV4-2	TRBD2	TRBJ2-3	TGTGCCAGCAGCCAAGAGGTCGGACTAGCGGGGGGGCCATATACGCAGTATTTT	CASSQEVGLAGGPYTQYF
once	TRBV28	.	TRBJ2-5	TGTGCCAGCAGTCACCCTGGGCGGGGTATGGAGACCCAGTACTTC	CASSHPGRGMETQYF
.	TRBV6-1	.	TRBJ1-5	TGTGCCAGCAGTGAAGTCCCGATAGTCTGGGGGCCCGCCGAAAGCAATCAGCCCCAGCATTTT	CASSEVPIVWGPAESNQPQHF
once	TRBV28	.	TRBJ2-2	TGTGCCAGCAGTTTGGACCTGGGGCCCGGGGAGCTGTTTTTT	CASSLDLGPGELFF
once	TRBV11-3	.	TRBJ2-1	TGTGCCAGCGGCACGGGGAGTCCTGTATTTAATGAGCAGTTCTTC	CASGTGSPVFNEQFF
.	TRBV11-2	.	TRBJ1-6	TGTGCCAGCAGCTTAGTATGGAGCCAGGTCAACGCCTATAATTCACCCCTCCACTTT	CASSLVWSQVNAYNSPLHF
.	TRBV5-6	TRBD2	TRBJ2-2	TGTGCCAGCAGCTTGGGACTAGCGGGGGGCACCGGGGAGCTGTTTTTT	CASSLGLAGGTGELFF
.	TRBV11-1	TRBD1	TRBJ2-2	TGTGCCAGCAGCGCAAGCAGGGGGCGGGAAACCGGGGAGCTGTTTTTT	CASSASRGRETGELFF
.	TRBV4-1	.	TRBJ2-5	TGCGCCAGCAGCCAAGAACCCCCCCAGAGGGTCGGAGGGGGGGAGACCCAGTACTTC	CASSQEPPQRVGGGETQYF
.	TRBV30	.	TRBJ2-7	TGTGCCTGGAGTGTAGCTGTCGAGCAGTACTTC	CAWSVAVEQYF
.	TRBV4-1	.	TRBJ2-1	TGCGCCAGCAGCCATAATCAAGACCGGTACAATGAGCAGTTCTTC	CASSHNQDRYNEQFF
.	TRBV10-2	.	TRBJ1-1	TGCGCCAGCATTCCCACGGGGGCGGACACTGAAGCTTTCTTT	CASIPTGADTEAFF
.	TRBV7-8	TRBD2	TRBJ2-1	TGTGCCAGCAGCTTAGTTCCGAGCGGGAGGGCCATCTACAATGAGCAGTTCTTC	CASSLVPSGRAIYNEQFF
.	TRBV14	.	TRBJ2-7	TGTGCCAGCAGCCAAAATTTAGGGGCCAGGCTGTACGAGCAGTACTTC	CASSQNLGARLYEQYF
.	TRBV9	.	TRBJ1-3	TGTGCCAGCAGCGCAGGGGAGGTAAACACCATATATTTT	CASSAGEVNTIYF